These 15 T cell receptor beta chains were sequenced from one sample in a study of blood T cell repertoires in COVID-19. Using immunoSEQ multiplex PCR, the repertoire was profiled, and TCRdb retains in-frame clones only, with some absent. Here the sample spans 300,000 to 400,000 clones, approximately 90% being singletons. The specimen was peripheral blood. These receptors originate from a woman aged 18-35 years who had recovered from COVID-19.

This clone has only one observation. The chain couples TRBV9 to TRBJ2-1; 7 bases fit TRBD2. Germline V gene lookup returns CDR1 SGDLS and CDR2 YYNGEE. V shed 0 bases and J 4 bases; nucleotides not matched to a gene: 16. This CDR3 contains 19 residues. For the CDR3, the DNA is TGTGCCAGCAGCGTAGACCCGACCCTGCGGGAGAGGGAGTACAATGAGCAGTTCTTC. It codes for CASSVDPTLREREYNEQFF.

This clone appeared once. V usage is TRBV3-1 (or the pseudogene TRBV3-2) and J usage is TRBJ1-6; D perhaps matches TRBD1 (5 bases). V lost 4 bases and J 4 bases, leaving 17 bases between the germline ends. Per the germline V gene, CDR1 is LGHDT and CDR2 is YNNKEL (reference sequence). This CDR3 contains 17 residues. The CDR3 is CASSPQDTGVYNSPLHF. In DNA, the CDR3 is TGTGCCAGCAGCCCCCAAGACACAGGAGTTTATAATTCACCCCTCCACTTT.

This clone was seen a single time. The rearrangement uses TRBV7-2 and TRBJ2-3; perhaps TRBD1 as D (5 bases). V was cut by 3 bases and J by 1 base, with 11 bases left in between. The CDR3 is 15 residues long. Germline assignment: CDR1 SGHTA and CDR2 FQGNSA. The CDR3 DNA reads as TGTGCCAGCAGCTTCGATGGGGCACGCACAGATACGCAGTATTTT. This encodes CASSFDGARTDTQYF.

The genes are TRBV27 and TRBJ2-5, with TRBD2 as a possible D gene (5 bases). Trimming took off 5 bases at V and 4 bases at J, with 23 bases between the two ends. The CDR3 length is 17 residues. Germline CDR1 and CDR2: MNHEY and SMNVEV (reference sequence). Here the CDR3 reads CASSPRMVWGATETQYF. In DNA form, the CDR3 reads TGTGCCAGCAGTCCTCGAATGGTGTGGGGAGCAACAGAGACCCAGTACTTC.

The chain couples TRBV11-3 to TRBJ2-5, with TRBD1 identical over 8 bases. J was trimmed by 5 bases and V by 5 bases; bases with no gene match: 10. The CDR3 has 15 residues. Germline lookup yields CDR1 SGHNT and CDR2 YENEEA. The CDR3 bases are TGTGCCAGCAGCATCCCAGGACAGGGTTTTGAGACCCAGTACTTC. It translates to CASSIPGQGFETQYF. Variable domain in full (rest from reference TRBV11-3 and TRBJ2-5): EAGVVQSPRYKIIEKKQPVAFWCNPISGHNTLYWYLQNLGQGPELLIRYENEEAVDDSQLPKDRFSAERLKGVDSTLKIQPAELGDSAVYLCASSIPGQGFETQYFGPGTRLLVL.

The chain carries TRBV30 and TRBJ1-6; D is unclear. The CDR3 is 14 amino acids. Germline V gives CDR1 GTSNPN, CDR2 SVGIG (reference sequence). The V end was cut by 4 bases, the J end by 10 bases, with 17 bases between. The DNA of the CDR3 is TGTGCCTGGAATACAATAAATAGCGGGTCACCCCTCCACTTT. Amino acids: CAWNTINSGSPLHF.

V and J are TRBV6-5 and TRBJ2-1; 8 positions match TRBD2. V was clipped by 0 bases and J by 7 bases; unmatched bases: 8. The CDR3 runs to 16 residues. Germline-derived CDR1 and CDR2 are MNHEY and SVGAGI. The CDR3 here is CASSYSRSGSLNEQFF. CDR3 bases: TGTGCCAGCAGTTACTCGAGGAGCGGGAGTTTGAATGAGCAGTTCTTC.

V usage is TRBV28 and J usage is TRBJ1-3; a weak D match, TRBD1 (5 bases). Trimming took 2 bases from V and 6 from J, leaving 8 bases between them. Looked up from germline, CDR1 is MDHEN and CDR2 is SYDVKM. The CDR3 contains 13 residues. The CDR3 sequence: CASSLGGENTIYF. The CDR3 region has the DNA TGTGCCAGCAGTTTAGGAGGGGAAAACACCATATATTTT.

The chain combines TRBV19 with TRBJ1-1, with 11 bases aligning to TRBD1. V shed 6 bases and J 1 base; nucleotides not matched to a gene: 4. The CDR3 loop spans 15 amino acids. CDR1 is LNHDA and CDR2 is SQIVND in the germline V gene (reference sequence). Written as DNA, the CDR3 is TGTGCCAGTAGAAGGACAGGGGGCCGGAACACTGAAGCTTTCTTT. This encodes CASRRTGGRNTEAFF.

CDR3 amino acids: CASSQPGQGLDGYTF. The CDR3 bases are TGCGCCAGCAGCCAACCGGGACAAGGGCTCGATGGCTACACCTTC. The V call is TRBV4-1, the J call TRBJ1-2; possibly TRBD1 for D (6 bases). CDR1 and CDR2 from the germline V gene are MGHRA and YSYEKL. The CDR3 covers 15 residues. V lost 2 bases and J lost 6, with 16 bases in between.

This clone was counted between two and nine times. This chain uses TRBV11-3 with TRBJ1-2; D is unresolved. Trimming took off 5 bases at V and 4 bases at J, with 17 bases between the two ends. The CDR3 loop spans 15 amino acids. Germline lookup yields CDR1 SGHNT and CDR2 YENEEA. The CDR3 DNA follows: TGTGCCAGCAGCCCCGCCGCGGGCTCGGCCTATGGCTACACCTTC. Translating it yields CASSPAAGSAYGYTF.

The CDR3 is CASSYRAGAVDTQYF. CDR3 bases: TGTGCCAGCAGTTACCGGGCGGGAGCCGTGGATACGCAGTATTTT. The genes are TRBV6-6 and TRBJ2-3; the match to TRBD2 covers 7 bases. This CDR3 contains 15 residues. V was pared by 2 bases and J by 6 bases, with 8 bases of the junction left unmatched. Germline values: CDR1 MNHNY, CDR2 SVGAGI (reference sequence).

The chain carries TRBV5-1 and TRBJ2-2; 12 bases match TRBD2. The CDR3 has 15 amino acids. Germline lookup yields CDR1 SGHRS and CDR2 YFSETQ. The V and J ends lost 4 bases and 3 bases, in that order; junction bases with no gene match: 1. The DNA of the CDR3 is TGCGCCAGCAGCCGACTAGCGGGAGACACCGGGGAGCTGTTTTTT. This sequence encodes CASSRLAGDTGELFF.

The rearrangement joins TRBV7-8 to TRBJ2-7; TRBD1 is a possible D gene (5 bases). Germline CDR1 and CDR2: SGHVS and FQNEAQ. The CDR3 loop spans 16 amino acids. Trimming shortened V by 5 bases and J by 5 bases, and 22 bases separated the two germline ends. CDR3 DNA: TGTGCCAGCAGCCCCCAACAGGAACCTCTTCCCCACGAGCAGTACGTC. Protein product: CASSPQQEPLPHEQYV.

The chain uses TRBV25-1 and TRBJ1-4; 7 bases align to TRBD1. V gave up 3 bases and J gave up 7 bases; unmatched junction bases: 11. The CDR3 extends over 16 amino acids. The germline gives CDR1 MGHDK, CDR2 SYGVNS. In nucleotides, the CDR3 is TGTGCCAGCAGTGAGCCCGAGACAGGGTTCGGTGAAAAACTGTTTTTT. The encoded protein is CASSEPETGFGEKLFF.